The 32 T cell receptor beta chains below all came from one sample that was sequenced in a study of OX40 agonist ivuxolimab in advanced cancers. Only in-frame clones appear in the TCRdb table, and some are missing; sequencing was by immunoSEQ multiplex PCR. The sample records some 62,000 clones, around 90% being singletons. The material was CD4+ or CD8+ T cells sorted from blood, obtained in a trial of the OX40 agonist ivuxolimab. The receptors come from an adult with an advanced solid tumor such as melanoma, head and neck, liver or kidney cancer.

CDR3 protein: CASSLQRLQGANTQYF. CDR3 DNA: TGTGCCAGCAGTCTACAAAGGCTACAGGGGGCAAATACGCAGTATTTT. The V gene is TRBV2, the J gene TRBJ2-3, with 9 bases that match TRBD1. Germline V gives CDR1 SNHLY, CDR2 FYNNEI. This CDR3 region has 16 residues. V was clipped by 5 bases and J by 7 bases; unmatched bases: 13.

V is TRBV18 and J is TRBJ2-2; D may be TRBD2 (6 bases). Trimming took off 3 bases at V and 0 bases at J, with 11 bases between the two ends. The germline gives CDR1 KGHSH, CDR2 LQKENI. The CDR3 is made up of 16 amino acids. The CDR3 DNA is TGTGCCAGCTCACCGAGTCTAGCGACGAACACCGGGGAGCTGTTTTTT. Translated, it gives CASSPSLATNTGELFF.

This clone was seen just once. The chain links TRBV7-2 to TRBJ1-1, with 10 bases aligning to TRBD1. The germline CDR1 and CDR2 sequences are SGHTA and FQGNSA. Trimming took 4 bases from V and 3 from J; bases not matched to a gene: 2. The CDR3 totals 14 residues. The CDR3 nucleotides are TGTGCCAGCAGCTCCGGGACAGGGGACACTGAAGCTTTCTTT. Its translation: CASSSGTGDTEAFF.

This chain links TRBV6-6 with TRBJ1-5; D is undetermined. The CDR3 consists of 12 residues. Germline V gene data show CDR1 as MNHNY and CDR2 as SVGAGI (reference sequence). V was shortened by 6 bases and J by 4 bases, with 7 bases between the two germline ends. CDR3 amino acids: CASRQENQPQHF. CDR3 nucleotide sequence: TGTGCCAGCAGACAAGAGAATCAGCCCCAGCATTTT.

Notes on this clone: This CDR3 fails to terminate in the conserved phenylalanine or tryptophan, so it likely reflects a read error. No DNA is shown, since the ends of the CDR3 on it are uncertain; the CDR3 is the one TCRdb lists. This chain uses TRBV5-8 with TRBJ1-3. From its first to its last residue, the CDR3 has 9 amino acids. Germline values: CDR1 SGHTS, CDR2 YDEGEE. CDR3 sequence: CASSFFPKR.

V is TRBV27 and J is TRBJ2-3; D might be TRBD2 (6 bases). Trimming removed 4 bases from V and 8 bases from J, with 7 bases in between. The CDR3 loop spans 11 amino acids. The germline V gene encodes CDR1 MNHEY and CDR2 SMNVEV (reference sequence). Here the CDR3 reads CASSSGGTQYF. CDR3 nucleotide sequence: TGTGCCAGCAGTTCCGGGGGTACGCAGTATTTT.

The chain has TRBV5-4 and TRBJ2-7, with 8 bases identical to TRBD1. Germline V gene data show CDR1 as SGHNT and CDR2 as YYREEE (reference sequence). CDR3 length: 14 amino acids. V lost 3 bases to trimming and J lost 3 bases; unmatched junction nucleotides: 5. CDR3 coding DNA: TGTGCCAGCAGCTGGGGACAGGCGTTCTACGAGCAGTACTTC. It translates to CASSWGQAFYEQYF.

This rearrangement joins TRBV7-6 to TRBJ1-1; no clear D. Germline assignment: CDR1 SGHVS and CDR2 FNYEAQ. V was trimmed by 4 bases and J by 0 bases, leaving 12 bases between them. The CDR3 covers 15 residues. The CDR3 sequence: CASSSRGRMNTEAFF. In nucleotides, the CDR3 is TGTGCCAGCAGCTCACGCGGGAGGATGAACACTGAAGCTTTCTTT.

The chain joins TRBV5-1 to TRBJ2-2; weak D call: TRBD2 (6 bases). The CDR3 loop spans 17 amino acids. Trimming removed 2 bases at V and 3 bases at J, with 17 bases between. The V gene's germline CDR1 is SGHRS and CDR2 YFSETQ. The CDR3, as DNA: TGCGCCAGCAGCTTCGGTCCCGGGAGCGGATACACCGGGGAGCTGTTTTTT. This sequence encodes CASSFGPGSGYTGELFF.

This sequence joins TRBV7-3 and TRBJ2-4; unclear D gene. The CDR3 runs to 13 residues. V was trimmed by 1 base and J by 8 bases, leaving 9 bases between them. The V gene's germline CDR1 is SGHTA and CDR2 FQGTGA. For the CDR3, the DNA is TGTGCCAGCAGCTTAAGTGGTCTGGACATTCAGTACTTC. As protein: CASSLSGLDIQYF.

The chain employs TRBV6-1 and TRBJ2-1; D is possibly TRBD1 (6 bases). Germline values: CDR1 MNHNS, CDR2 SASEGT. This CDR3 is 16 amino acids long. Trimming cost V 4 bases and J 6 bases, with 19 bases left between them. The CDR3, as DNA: TGTGCCAGCAGTGCCTCCACCGGGGCAGGGGTCAATGAGCAGTTCTTC. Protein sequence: CASSASTGAGVNEQFF.

CDR3 amino acids: CASSPAGRGNTGELFF. CDR3 bases: TGTGCCAGCAGCCCGGCGGGCAGGGGAAACACCGGGGAGCTGTTTTTT. The rearrangement links TRBV5-4 to TRBJ2-2; maybe TRBD1 (6 bases). Looked up from germline, CDR1 is SGHNT and CDR2 is YYREEE (reference sequence). CDR3 length: 16 amino acids. Trimming removed 4 bases from V and 2 bases from J, with 15 bases in between.

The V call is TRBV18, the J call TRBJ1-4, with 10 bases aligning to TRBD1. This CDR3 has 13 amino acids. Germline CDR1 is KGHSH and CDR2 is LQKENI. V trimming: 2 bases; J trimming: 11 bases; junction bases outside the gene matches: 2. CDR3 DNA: TGTGCCAGCTCACCAACGGGACAGGGGAAACTGTTTTTT. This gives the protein CASSPTGQGKLFF. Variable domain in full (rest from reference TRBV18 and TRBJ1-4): NAGVMQNPRHLVRRRGQEARLRCSPMKGHSHVYWYRQLPEEGLKFMVYLQKENIIDESGMPKERFSAEFPKEGPSILRIQQVVRGDSAAYFCASSPTGQGKLFFGSGTQLSVL.

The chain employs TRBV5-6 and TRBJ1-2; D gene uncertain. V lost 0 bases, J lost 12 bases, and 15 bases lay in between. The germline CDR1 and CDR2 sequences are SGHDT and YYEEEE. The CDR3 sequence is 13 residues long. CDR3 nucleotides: TGTGCCAGCAGCTTGGCCGAGACAACTTTAGACACCTTC. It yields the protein CASSLAETTLDTF.

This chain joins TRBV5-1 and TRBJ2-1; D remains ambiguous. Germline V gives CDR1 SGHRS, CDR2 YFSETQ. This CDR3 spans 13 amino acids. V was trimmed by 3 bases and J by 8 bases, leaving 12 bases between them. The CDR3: CASSSRNWDEQFF. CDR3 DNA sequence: TGCGCCAGCAGCTCCCGGAATTGGGATGAGCAGTTCTTC. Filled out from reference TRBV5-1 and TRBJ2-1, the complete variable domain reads KAGVTQTPRYLIKTRGQQVTLSCSPISGHRSVSWYQQTPGQGLQFLFEYFSETQRNKGNFPGRFSGRQFSNSRSEMNVSTLELGDSALYLCASSSRNWDEQFFGPGTRLTVL.

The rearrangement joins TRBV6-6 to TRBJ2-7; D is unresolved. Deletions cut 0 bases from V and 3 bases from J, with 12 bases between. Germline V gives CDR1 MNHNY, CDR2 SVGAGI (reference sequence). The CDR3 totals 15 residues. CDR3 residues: CASSYSHDPSYEQYF. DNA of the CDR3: TGTGCCAGCAGTTACTCCCACGATCCCAGCTACGAGCAGTACTTC.

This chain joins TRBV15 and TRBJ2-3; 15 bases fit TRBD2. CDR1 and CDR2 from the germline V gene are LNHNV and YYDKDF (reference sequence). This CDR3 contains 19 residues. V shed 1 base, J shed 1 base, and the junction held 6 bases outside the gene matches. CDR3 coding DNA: TGTGCCACCAGCAGAGGGGGACTAGCGGGGGGAGGCGGCACAGATACGCAGTATTTT. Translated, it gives CATSRGGLAGGGGTDTQYF.

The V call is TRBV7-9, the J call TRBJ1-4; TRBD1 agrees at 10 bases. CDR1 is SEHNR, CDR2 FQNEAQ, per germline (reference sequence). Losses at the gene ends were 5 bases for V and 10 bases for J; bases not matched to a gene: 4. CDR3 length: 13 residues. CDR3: CASSPGTGAKLFF. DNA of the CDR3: TGTGCCAGCAGCCCCGGGACAGGGGCAAAACTGTTTTTT. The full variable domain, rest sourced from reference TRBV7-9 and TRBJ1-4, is DTGVSQNPRHKITKRGQNVTFRCDPISEHNRLYWYRQTLGQGPEFLTYFQNEAQLEKSRLLSDRFSAERPKGSFSTLEIQRTEQGDSAMYLCASSPGTGAKLFFGSGTQLSVL.

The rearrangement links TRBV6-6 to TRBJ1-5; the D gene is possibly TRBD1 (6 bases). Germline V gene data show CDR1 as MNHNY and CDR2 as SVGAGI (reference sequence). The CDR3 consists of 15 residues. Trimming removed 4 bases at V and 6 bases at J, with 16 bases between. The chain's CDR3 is CASSSGVTGFQPQHF. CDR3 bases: TGTGCCAGCAGTTCGGGGGTAACAGGGTTTCAGCCCCAGCATTTT.

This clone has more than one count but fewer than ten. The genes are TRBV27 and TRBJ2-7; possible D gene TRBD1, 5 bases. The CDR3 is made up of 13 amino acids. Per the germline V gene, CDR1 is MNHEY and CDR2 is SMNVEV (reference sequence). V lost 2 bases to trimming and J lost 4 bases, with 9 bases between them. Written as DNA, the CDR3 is TGTGCCAGCAGTTTAATAGGGGCTTACGAGCAGTACTTC. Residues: CASSLIGAYEQYF.

CDR3 DNA sequence: TGTGCCGGATCCGGGACTAGCGGGGGGGCCAATGAGCAGTTCTTC. This translates into CAGSGTSGGANEQFF. This chain uses TRBV7-9 with TRBJ2-1, with 16 bases lining up with TRBD2. Germline V CDR1 and CDR2: SEHNR, FQNEAQ (reference sequence). The CDR3 contains 15 residues. The V and J ends lost 11 bases and 6 bases, in that order; junction bases with no gene match: 7.

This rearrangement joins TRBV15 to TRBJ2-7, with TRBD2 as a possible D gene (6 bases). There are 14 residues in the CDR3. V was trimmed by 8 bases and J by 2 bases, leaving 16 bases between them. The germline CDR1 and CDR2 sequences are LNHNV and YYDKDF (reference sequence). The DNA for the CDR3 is TGTGCCACCCGTAGGAGGGGAGGTACCTACGAGCAGTACTTC. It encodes CATRRRGGTYEQYF.

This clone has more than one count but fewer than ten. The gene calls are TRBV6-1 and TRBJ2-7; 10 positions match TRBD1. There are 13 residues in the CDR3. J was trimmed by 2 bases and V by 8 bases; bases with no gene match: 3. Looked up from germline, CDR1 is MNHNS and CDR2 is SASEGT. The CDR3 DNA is TGTGCCAGCGGGGGACAGGGGACCTACGAGCAGTACTTC. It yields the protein CASGGQGTYEQYF.

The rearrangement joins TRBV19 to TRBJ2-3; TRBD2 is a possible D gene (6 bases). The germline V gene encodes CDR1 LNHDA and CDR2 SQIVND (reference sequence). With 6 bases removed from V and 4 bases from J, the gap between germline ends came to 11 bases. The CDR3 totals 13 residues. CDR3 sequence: CASSQTRPDTQYF. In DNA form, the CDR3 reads TGTGCCAGTAGCCAGACTAGACCAGATACGCAGTATTTT.

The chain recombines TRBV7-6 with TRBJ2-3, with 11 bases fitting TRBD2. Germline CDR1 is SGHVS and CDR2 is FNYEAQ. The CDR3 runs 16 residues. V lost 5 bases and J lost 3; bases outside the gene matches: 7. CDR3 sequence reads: CASSILLAGATDTQYF. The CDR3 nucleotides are TGTGCCAGCAGCATACTACTAGCGGGAGCAACAGATACGCAGTATTTT.

The CDR3 nucleotides read TGCGCCAGCAGCGATCCGGGACAGGGCAATCTCGAGCAGTACTTC. Translating it yields CASSDPGQGNLEQYF. This chain uses TRBV4-1 with TRBJ2-7; 9 bases map to TRBD1. The CDR3 is 15 residues long. With V trimmed by 5 bases and J by 6 bases, 11 bases remained unmatched. Germline V lookup: CDR1 MGHRA, CDR2 YSYEKL.

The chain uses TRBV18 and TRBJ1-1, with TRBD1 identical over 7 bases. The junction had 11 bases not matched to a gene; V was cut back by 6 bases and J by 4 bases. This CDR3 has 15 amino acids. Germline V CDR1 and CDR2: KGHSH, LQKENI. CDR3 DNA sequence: TGTGCCAGCTCCGGACAGGCCGATGGTGGCACTGAAGCTTTCTTT. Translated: CASSGQADGGTEAFF.

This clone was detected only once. The CDR3 sequence: CAAGLPYEQYF. For the CDR3, the DNA is TGTGCCGCCGGGCTCCCTTACGAGCAGTACTTC. The chain has TRBV6-1 and TRBJ2-7; D unclear. Germline lookup yields CDR1 MNHNS and CDR2 SASEGT. Trimming pared 11 bases from V and 4 bases from J, leaving 12 bases between. CDR3 length: 11 residues.

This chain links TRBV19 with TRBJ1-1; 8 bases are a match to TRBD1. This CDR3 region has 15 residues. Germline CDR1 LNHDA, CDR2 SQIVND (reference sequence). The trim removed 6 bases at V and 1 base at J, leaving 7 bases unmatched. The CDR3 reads CASRYRGTGNTEAFF. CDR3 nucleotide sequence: TGTGCCAGTAGATACCGGGGGACAGGGAACACTGAAGCTTTCTTT.

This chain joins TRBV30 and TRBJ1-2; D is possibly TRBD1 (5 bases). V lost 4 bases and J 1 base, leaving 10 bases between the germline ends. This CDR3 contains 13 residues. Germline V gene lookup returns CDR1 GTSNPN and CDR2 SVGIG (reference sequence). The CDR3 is CAWTGSSNYGYTF. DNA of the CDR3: TGTGCCTGGACAGGGTCCAGTAACTATGGCTACACCTTC.

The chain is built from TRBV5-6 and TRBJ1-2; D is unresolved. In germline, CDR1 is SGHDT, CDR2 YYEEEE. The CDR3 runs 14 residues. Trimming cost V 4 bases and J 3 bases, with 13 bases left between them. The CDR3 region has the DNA TGTGCCAGCAGCCTCCGGAACGGTTACTATGGCTACACCTTC. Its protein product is CASSLRNGYYGYTF.

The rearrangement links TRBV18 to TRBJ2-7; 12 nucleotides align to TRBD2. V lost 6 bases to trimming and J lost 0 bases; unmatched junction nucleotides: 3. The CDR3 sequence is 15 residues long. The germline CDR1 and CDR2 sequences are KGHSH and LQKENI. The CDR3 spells CASSKTSGSSYEQYF. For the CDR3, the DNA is TGTGCCAGCTCTAAGACTAGCGGGAGCTCCTACGAGCAGTACTTC.